Detailed here is one TCR beta chain. Which antigen it targets is not known. The sample holds no much larger clone one base away, and base qualities are not on file. Library construction relied on the immunoSEQ multiplex PCR assay. This is the immuneACCESS table as TCRdb keeps it, with only in-frame sequences that have V and J called. A part of the clones is gone; compared with another copy, unresolved V genes explain less than half, and the rest is unexplained. Across this sample there are approximately 210,000 clones, with roughly nine tenths seen only once. The ten largest clones represent less than 2% of the sample. This record belongs to a study of control samples from healthy donors and cancer patients (dated by TCRdb to about 2020). This receptor was taken from a man aged 25 to 45 in good health. Material: blood.

The nucleotide sequence reads as follows: TGCGCCAGCAGCGATGGGACGGTAACTGGCACCGGGGAGCTGTTTTTT. This encodes CASSDGTVTGTGELFF. The chain joins TRBV5-1 to TRBJ2-2, with the D gene possibly TRBD1 or TRBD2, each one fitting 5 bases. Looking up the germline V gene yields CDR1 SGHRS and CDR2 YFSETQ. V loses 4 bases, J loses 4 bases, and the germline ends lie 17 bases apart. The CDR3 contains 16 residues, cysteine and phenylalanine counted. Of all the DNA, just the CDR3 is kept, 48 bases in frame from base 1.